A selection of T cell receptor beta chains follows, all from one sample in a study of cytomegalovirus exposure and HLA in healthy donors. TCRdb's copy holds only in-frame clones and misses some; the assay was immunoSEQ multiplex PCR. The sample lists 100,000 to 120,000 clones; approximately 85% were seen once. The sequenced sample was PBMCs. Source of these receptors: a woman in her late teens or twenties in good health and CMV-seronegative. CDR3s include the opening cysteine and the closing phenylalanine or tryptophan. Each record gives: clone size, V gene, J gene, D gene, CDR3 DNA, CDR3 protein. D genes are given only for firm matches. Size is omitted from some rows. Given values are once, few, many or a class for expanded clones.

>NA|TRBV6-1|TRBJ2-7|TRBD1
TGTGCCAGCAGTGGACAGGGGCCTCGGGAGCAGTACTTC
CASSGQGPREQYF
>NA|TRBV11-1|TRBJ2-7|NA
TGTGCCAGCGCAGTTAACGGCGGCGAGCAGTACTTC
CASAVNGGEQYF
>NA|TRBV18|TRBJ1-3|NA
TGTGCCAGCTCAACGAGCGGACTTGTTGCTGGAAACACCATATATTTT
CASSTSGLVAGNTIYF
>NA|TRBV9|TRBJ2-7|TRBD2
TGTGCCAGCAGCGTAGTTGGCGGGGGGTTCAACGAGCAGTACTTC
CASSVVGGGFNEQYF
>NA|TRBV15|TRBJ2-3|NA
TGTGCCACCAGCAGAGATATCACTAGAGGGATAGATACGCAGTATTTT
CATSRDITRGIDTQYF
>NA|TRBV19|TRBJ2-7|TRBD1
TGTGCCAGTAGTACCTCAGGGGGCGGCGAGCAGTACTTC
CASSTSGGGEQYF
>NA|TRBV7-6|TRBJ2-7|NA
TGTGCCAGCAGCTTAAGTCCGGGGTCCGAGCAGTACTTC
CASSLSPGSEQYF
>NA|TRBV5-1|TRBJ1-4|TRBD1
TGCGCCAGCAGCGGAACGACAGGGATGGGTGAAAAACTGTTTTTT
CASSGTTGMGEKLFF
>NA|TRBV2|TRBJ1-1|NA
TGTGCCAGCAGTCAACAGGGGAACACTGAAGCTTTCTTT
CASSQQGNTEAFF
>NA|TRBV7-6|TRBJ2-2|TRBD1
TGTGCCAGCAGCTCCGGACAGGGGGGAAGCGGGGAGCTGTTTTTT
CASSSGQGGSGELFF
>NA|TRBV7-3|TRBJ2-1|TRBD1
TGTGCCAGCAGCCCCGGGACAGGGGGCAATGAGCAGTTCTTC
CASSPGTGGNEQFF
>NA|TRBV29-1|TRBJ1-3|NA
TGCAGCGTTGGGGTCGGGATCGGAAACACCATATATTTT
CSVGVGIGNTIYF
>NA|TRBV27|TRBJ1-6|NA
TGTGCCAGCAGTTTTTTTACAGGGCGTAATTCACCCCTCCACTTT
CASSFFTGRNSPLHF
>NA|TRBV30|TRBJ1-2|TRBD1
TGTGCCTGGAGTGCCCCAGGGGGACGTATAGTTATTAGCTTTGGCTACACCTTC
CAWSAPGGRIVISFGYTF
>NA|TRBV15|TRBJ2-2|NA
TGTGCCACCAGTCTACCCCCCGGGGAGCTGTTTTTT
CATSLPPGELFF
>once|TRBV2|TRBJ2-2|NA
TGTGCCGTGATGAGGCCAAACACCGGGGAGCTGTTTTTT
CAVMRPNTGELFF
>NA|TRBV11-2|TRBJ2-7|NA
TGTGCCAGCGCTGGGCCCGAGCAGTACTTC
CASAGPEQYF
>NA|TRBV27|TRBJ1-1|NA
TGTGCCAGCAGTTTGGCCAGGGAGAACACTGAAGCTTTCTTT
CASSLARENTEAFF
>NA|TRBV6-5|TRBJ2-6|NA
TGTGCCAGCAGTTCCGAACGGGCTGGGGCCAACGTCCTGACTTTC
CASSSERAGANVLTF
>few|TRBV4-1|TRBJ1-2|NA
TGCGCCAGCAGCCAAGATACAGGCTTAAACTATGGCTACACCTTC
CASSQDTGLNYGYTF
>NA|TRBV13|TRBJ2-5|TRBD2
TGTGCCAGCAGCTTCCGACTAGCGGGGGAGCAAGAGACCCAGTACTTC
CASSFRLAGEQETQYF
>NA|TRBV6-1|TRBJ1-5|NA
TGTGCCAGCAGAACAGGGTATAGCAATCAGCCCCAGCATTTT
CASRTGYSNQPQHF
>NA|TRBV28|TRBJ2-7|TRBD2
TGTGCCAGCAGTCCAGGACTAGCGGGGGGCTACGAGCAGTACTTC
CASSPGLAGGYEQYF
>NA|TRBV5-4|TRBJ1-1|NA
TGTGCCAGCAGCTACCTGGACAGCGCTGAAGCTTTCTTT
CASSYLDSAEAFF
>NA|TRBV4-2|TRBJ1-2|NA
TGTGCCAGCAGCCAAGTTTTGGTAACAGGGAGAAAGAACTATGGCTACACCTTC
CASSQVLVTGRKNYGYTF
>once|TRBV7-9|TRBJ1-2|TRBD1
TGTGCCAGCAGTACCGGACAGGGTAATGGCTACACCTTC
CASSTGQGNGYTF